This T cell receptor (beta chain) was found in a study of blood T cell repertoires in COVID-19. Study information: Researchers got acute and convalescent COVID-19 samples from the United States, Italy and Spain.

During active infection, Seattle patients enrolled and were then monitored through disease. V shed 7 bases and J shed 3 bases, with 12 bases lying between them. The CDR3 is 13 amino acids. CDR1 MNHEY and CDR2 SVGAGI come from the germline V gene. Original processing methods: How many nucleated cells were present was estimated from reference gene primer amplification. The method was immunoSEQ multiplex PCR; TCRdb's version includes in-frame clones alone and lacks a portion of them. That table supplies the V and J calls and clone size; D and trimming were determined from the DNA. The sample lists roughly 400,000 clones; around 87% were seen once.

The sequencing sample was made of peripheral blood. V usage is TRBV6-5 and J usage is TRBJ1-2; no clear D gene. This sequence originates from an older woman with COVID-19, enrolled during active disease. The CDR3: CASIGGYYYGYTF. The CDR3 region has the DNA TGTGCCAGCATAGGCGGATATTACTATGGCTACACCTTC.